This T cell receptor (beta chain) was sequenced during a study of T cells after yellow fever vaccination. Broader study findings: Post-booster samples contained most primary-vaccination clones (around 96% CD4, about 90% CD8).

V was cut by 3 bases and J by 0 bases, with 11 bases left in between. This CDR3 is 15 amino acids long. The germline V gene has CDR1 MNHEY and CDR2 SVGAGI. TCRdb recomputed calls from the 5' RACE reads with MiXCR, one row per CDR3 protein. Of around 600,000 distinct CDR3 sequences detected, 12% appear once; the ten largest clones hold just under 15%. About this clonotype itself: Its specificity is not known.

The sequencing here drew on PBMCs, taken on the day of the yellow fever booster vaccination. The TCR originated in a man younger than 40 who received the YFV17D yellow fever vaccine. The V call is TRBV6-5, the J call TRBJ1-1; TRBD1 is a possible D gene (5 bases). The CDR3 coding sequence is TGTGCCAGCAGTTATGACAGCCCCATGAACACTGAAGCTTTCTTT. Protein: CASSYDSPMNTEAFF.